The 30 T cell receptor beta chains reported below all come from one sample, sequenced in a study of blood T cell repertoires in COVID-19. This table comes from immunoSEQ multiplex PCR, and its TCRdb copy is limited to in-frame clones, with some not included. The sample has around 370,000 clones, around nine tenths seen once. Sequencing was performed on PBMCs or T cells enriched from blood (not recorded which). These receptor sequences come from a woman younger than 35 who had recovered from COVID-19.

This chain links TRBV2 with TRBJ1-2; D gene ambiguous. Germline V gene lookup returns CDR1 SNHLY and CDR2 FYNNEI. CDR3 size: 11 residues. V shed 11 bases and J shed 0 bases, with 7 bases lying between them. The CDR3 bases are TGTGCCGCCCGGGCTAACTATGGCTACACCTTC. Its translation is CAARANYGYTF.

This clone was seen only a few times. The chain combines TRBV19 with TRBJ2-7; TRBD1 agrees at 10 bases. Losses at the gene ends were 7 bases for V and 1 base for J; bases not matched to a gene: 7. This CDR3 is 15 amino acids long. Germline V CDR1 and CDR2: LNHDA, SQIVND (reference sequence). The CDR3 DNA sequence: TGTGCCAGTACCCCGACAGGGGGCATATCCTACGAGCAGTACTTC. Residues: CASTPTGGISYEQYF.

This chain joins TRBV6-5 and TRBJ1-3, with D maybe TRBD1 (6 bases). The germline V and J ends were trimmed by 2 bases and 0 bases, with 11 bases remaining between them. Germline CDR1 is MNHEY and CDR2 is SVGAGI. The CDR3 sequence is 16 residues long. CDR3 DNA sequence: TGTGCCAGCAGTTACGCCGGGACACCCTCTGGAAACACCATATATTTT. As protein: CASSYAGTPSGNTIYF.

A remark on this clone: An end of the junction differs from the germline gene, which may be a read error. This rearrangement joins TRBV19 to TRBJ1-6; D gene unclear. The CDR3 runs 16 residues. Looked up from germline, CDR1 is LNHDA and CDR2 is SQIVND (reference sequence). CDR3 nucleotides: TGTGCCAGTAGTATGCAGACGCGGATATATAGTTCACCCCTCCACTTT. This sequence encodes CASSMQTRIYSSPLHF. The variable domain in full, completed from reference TRBV19 and TRBJ1-6, reads DGGITQSPKYLFRKEGQNVTLSCEQNLNHDAMYWYRQDPGQGLRLIYYSQIVNDFQKGDIAEGYSVSREKKESFPLTVTSAQKNPTAFYLCASSMQTRIYSSPLHFGNGTRLTVT.

CDR3 amino acids: CASSEQGYSNQPQHF. DNA of the CDR3: TGTGCCAGCAGTGAACAGGGTTATAGCAATCAGCCCCAGCATTTT. V is TRBV25-1 and J is TRBJ1-5; TRBD1 is a possible D gene (5 bases). The CDR3 loop spans 15 amino acids. The ends were cut back, 2 bases at V and 0 bases at J, with 8 bases in the middle. Germline CDR1 and CDR2: MGHDK and SYGVNS.

This chain connects TRBV4-2 to TRBJ2-7, with D possibly TRBD2 on 8 matching bases. Germline CDR1 reads LGHNA; CDR2 reads YNFKEQ. CDR3 length equals 15 residues. V lost 2 bases, J lost 3 bases, and 14 bases lay in between. The CDR3 region has the DNA TGTGCCAGCAGCCAACCAGGGGGACTAGACTACGAGCAGTACTTC. This sequence encodes CASSQPGGLDYEQYF.

The chain couples TRBV4-1 to TRBJ2-5; 11 nucleotides match TRBD1. The CDR3 covers 14 residues. V was pared by 5 bases and J by 9 bases, with 8 bases of the junction left unmatched. The germline V gene encodes CDR1 MGHRA and CDR2 YSYEKL. The CDR3 loop reads CASSSPGQGGSQYF. In DNA, the CDR3 is TGCGCCAGCAGCTCTCCGGGACAGGGGGGGTCCCAGTACTTC.

The chain is built from TRBV2 and TRBJ1-1; 10 positions agree with TRBD1. Germline V CDR1 and CDR2: SNHLY, FYNNEI. The CDR3 is 16 residues long. V shed 0 bases and J 7 bases; nucleotides not matched to a gene: 8. This chain's CDR3 is CASSEALGTGAFEAFF. CDR3 DNA: TGTGCCAGCAGTGAAGCCTTGGGGACAGGGGCCTTTGAAGCTTTCTTT.

The gene calls are TRBV24-1 and TRBJ1-1; D is ambiguous. The germline V and J ends were trimmed by 4 bases and 5 bases, with 16 bases remaining between them. The CDR3 has 15 residues. Germline V gives CDR1 KGHDR, CDR2 SFDVKD. CDR3 bases: TGTGCCACCAGTGACCCGACTAGAGGTGAAACTGAAGCTTTCTTT. Residues: CATSDPTRGETEAFF.

Points on this clone: Within the sample, other DNA sequences also encode this same CDR3. CDR3 bases: TGTGCCAGCAGCGTAGGGCTCAATCAGCCCCAGCATTTT. Translating gives CASSVGLNQPQHF. The genes are TRBV9 and TRBJ1-5; unclear D gene. Trimming removed 0 bases at V and 3 bases at J, with 4 bases between. The CDR3 contains 13 residues. The germline V gene encodes CDR1 SGDLS and CDR2 YYNGEE.

This clone was found once. This sequence joins TRBV13 and TRBJ2-1; 7 nucleotides align to TRBD2. Per the germline V gene, CDR1 is PRHDT and CDR2 is FYEKMQ (reference sequence). CDR3 length: 13 residues. The J segment lost 7 bases and the V segment lost 5 bases, leaving 5 bases of the junction unmatched. The CDR3 reads CASSPPGGNEQFF. The CDR3 nucleotides read TGTGCCAGCAGCCCCCCGGGAGGTAATGAGCAGTTCTTC.

The V call is TRBV25-1, the J call TRBJ1-5; 9 bases line up with TRBD1. The CDR3 has 13 residues. In germline, CDR1 is MGHDK, CDR2 SYGVNS. Trimming cost V 7 bases and J 5 bases; bases outside gene matches: 3. CDR3 protein: CASMGQGHQPQHF. DNA for the CDR3: TGTGCCAGCATGGGACAGGGCCATCAGCCCCAGCATTTT.

The chain uses TRBV11-2 and TRBJ2-3; a possible D gene is TRBD1 (5 bases). Germline CDR1 and CDR2: SGHAT and FQNNGV. The ends were cut back, 7 bases at V and 5 bases at J, with 19 bases in the middle. This CDR3 has 15 amino acids. As DNA, the CDR3 is TGTGCCAGCACTCTCGTTGCAGGGAAGCGAGATACGCAGTATTTT. This codes for CASTLVAGKRDTQYF.

The chain joins TRBV19 to TRBJ1-5; D is ambiguous. V lost 2 bases and J lost 5, with 10 bases in between. The V gene's germline CDR1 is LNHDA and CDR2 SQIVND (reference sequence). The CDR3 totals 14 residues. DNA for the CDR3: TGTGCCAGTAGTATAAGTCAGCGAGATCAGCCCCAGCATTTT. Amino acids: CASSISQRDQPQHF. Filled out from reference TRBV19 and TRBJ1-5, the complete variable domain reads DGGITQSPKYLFRKEGQNVTLSCEQNLNHDAMYWYRQDPGQGLRLIYYSQIVNDFQKGDIAEGYSVSREKKESFPLTVTSAQKNPTAFYLCASSISQRDQPQHFGDGTRLSIL.

The chain carries TRBV10-3 and TRBJ1-1, with D maybe TRBD1 (5 bases). This CDR3 comprises 13 residues. Trimming removed 11 bases from V and 1 base from J, with 14 bases in between. Per the germline V gene, CDR1 is ENHRY and CDR2 is SYGVKD. Here the CDR3 DNA reads TGTGCCGGGGGGGACGCACCGAACACTGAAGCTTTCTTT. The encoded protein is CAGGDAPNTEAFF.

The CDR3 protein is CSSGGLTEAFF. In DNA, the CDR3 is TGTAGTTCGGGGGGTTTGACTGAAGCTTTCTTT. V gene TRBV19 combines with J gene TRBJ1-1; a possible D gene is TRBD1 (5 bases). The germline CDR1 and CDR2 sequences are LNHDA and SQIVND (reference sequence). This CDR3 contains 11 residues. The full variable domain, with the rest looked up from reference TRBV19 and TRBJ1-1, is DGGITQSPKYLFRKEGQNVTLSCEQNLNHDAMYWYRQDPGQGLRLIYYSQIVNDFQKGDIAEGYSVSREKKESFPLTVTSAQKNPTAFYLCSSGGLTEAFFGQGTRLTVV.

The chain is built from TRBV10-3 and TRBJ1-1; D possibly corresponds to TRBD1 (5 bases). This CDR3 comprises 13 residues. V lost 9 bases to trimming and J lost 2 bases, with 13 bases between them. Germline V lookup: CDR1 ENHRY, CDR2 SYGVKD. CDR3: CAIRGKDNTEAFF. The CDR3 bases are TGTGCCATTAGGGGAAAGGATAACACTGAAGCTTTCTTT.

This chain links TRBV3-1 (or the pseudogene TRBV3-2) with TRBJ1-1; tentatively, D is TRBD1 (6 bases). CDR3 length equals 14 residues. Germline V gives CDR1 LGHDT, CDR2 YNNKEL (reference sequence). Trimming removed 4 bases at V and 1 base at J, with 10 bases between. The chain's CDR3 is CASSRTGQNTEAFF. CDR3 coding DNA: TGTGCCAGCAGCCGAACGGGACAGAACACTGAAGCTTTCTTT.

CDR3 coding DNA: TGTGCCAGTACCACGGAAGGGGGTTCACCCCTCCACTTT. It encodes CASTTEGGSPLHF. This chain links TRBV19 with TRBJ1-6; tentatively, D is TRBD1 (6 bases). The ends were cut back, 7 bases at V and 9 bases at J, with 13 bases in the middle. This CDR3 contains 13 residues. CDR1 is LNHDA and CDR2 is SQIVND in the germline V gene (reference sequence). The variable domain in full, with the rest retrieved from reference TRBV19 and TRBJ1-6, is DGGITQSPKYLFRKEGQNVTLSCEQNLNHDAMYWYRQDPGQGLRLIYYSQIVNDFQKGDIAEGYSVSREKKESFPLTVTSAQKNPTAFYLCASTTEGGSPLHFGNGTRLTVT.

CDR3 in DNA: TGTGCCGAAATCACAGCCTACGAGCAGTACTTC. Protein: CAEITAYEQYF. The rearrangement uses TRBV30 and TRBJ2-7; D is ambiguous. Trimming cost V 8 bases and J 2 bases, with 10 bases left between them. Germline lookup yields CDR1 GTSNPN and CDR2 SVGIG (reference sequence). The CDR3 spans 11 residues.

The rearrangement joins TRBV2 to TRBJ1-2, with 9 bases lining up with TRBD1. Germline loops: CDR1 SNHLY, CDR2 FYNNEI. There are 14 residues in the CDR3. The ends lost 6 bases at V and 8 bases at J; junction bases unmatched: 10. The CDR3 region has the DNA TGTGCCAGCAGCGACGGACAGGGGAATCTGGGCTACACCTTC. This encodes CASSDGQGNLGYTF.

This sequence joins TRBV5-1 and TRBJ1-1, with D possibly being TRBD1 (6 bases). Trimming left V 5 bases short and J 1 base short, with 9 bases between. The CDR3 has 13 amino acids. Germline lookup yields CDR1 SGHRS and CDR2 YFSETQ. The CDR3 DNA follows: TGCGCCAGCAGTAACAGGGAGAACACTGAAGCTTTCTTT. Protein sequence: CASSNRENTEAFF.

The chain carries TRBV30 and TRBJ1-2, with TRBD1 as a possible D gene (6 bases). V was clipped by 3 bases and J by 6 bases, with 20 bases between them. The CDR3 has 15 amino acids. Germline CDR1 GTSNPN, CDR2 SVGIG (reference sequence). In DNA, the CDR3 is TGTGCCTGGAGCCTGACAGGCGAGGGAGGGGATGGCTACACCTTC. Translation: CAWSLTGEGGDGYTF.

The rearrangement uses TRBV18 and TRBJ2-7; TRBD2 matches at 8 bases. The V segment lost 8 bases and the J segment 6 bases; nucleotides outside the gene matches: 12. Germline V gene data show CDR1 as KGHSH and CDR2 as LQKENI. CDR3 size: 14 residues. For the CDR3, the DNA is TGTGCCAGCACCCTCGGCGGGGGGCCGAGCGAGCAGTACTTC. Translation: CASTLGGGPSEQYF.

V and J are TRBV6-1 and TRBJ2-7; D call uncertain. Trimming pared 1 base from V and 0 bases from J, leaving 13 bases between. The CDR3 totals 16 residues. CDR1 and CDR2 (germline): MNHNS, SASEGT. CDR3 sequence reads: CASSEGIGLSSYEQYF. In nucleotides, the CDR3 is TGTGCCAGCAGTGAAGGAATTGGGCTCAGCTCCTACGAGCAGTACTTC.

V is TRBV28 and J is TRBJ2-1, with a weak D call TRBD1 (6 bases). CDR1 and CDR2 from the germline V gene are MDHEN and SYDVKM. The germline V and J ends were trimmed by 2 bases and 0 bases, with 14 bases remaining between them. The CDR3 covers 17 residues. The CDR3 bases are TGTGCCAGCAGTTTAAGTCCCCACAGGGACTCCTACAATGAGCAGTTCTTC. It specifies CASSLSPHRDSYNEQFF.

This clone was seen more than once but under ten times. This chain uses TRBV28 with TRBJ2-5; 9 nucleotides line up with TRBD1. CDR3 length: 20 amino acids. V lost 1 base, J lost 5 bases, and 20 bases stayed unmatched. Germline CDR1 MDHEN, CDR2 SYDVKM. The DNA for the CDR3 is TGTGCCAGCAGTTTATACCTACCGCCCTCGACAGGGGGGATTTGGGAGACCCAGTACTTC. Protein product: CASSLYLPPSTGGIWETQYF. Full variable domain (rest looked up from reference TRBV28 and TRBJ2-5): DVKVTQSSRYLVKRTGEKVFLECVQDMDHENMFWYRQDPGLGLRLIYFSYDVKMKEKGDIPEGYSVSREKKERFSLILESASTNQTSMYLCASSLYLPPSTGGIWETQYFGPGTRLLVL.

The gene calls are TRBV4-1 and TRBJ2-7; D perhaps matches TRBD1 (5 bases). The V end was cut by 0 bases, the J end by 5 bases, with 11 bases between. This CDR3 comprises 14 residues. Per germline, CDR1 MGHRA and CDR2 YSYEKL. CDR3 bases: TGCGCCAGCAGCCAAGATATAAGGGGCCACGAGCAGTACTTC. This translates into CASSQDIRGHEQYF.

The gene calls are TRBV28 and TRBJ1-3, with 7 bases identical to TRBD1. The J segment lost 2 bases and the V segment lost 5 bases, leaving 12 bases of the junction unmatched. The CDR3 covers 17 residues. Germline CDR1 MDHEN, CDR2 SYDVKM. The CDR3, as DNA: TGTGCCAGCAGTCCTCCCGGCCAGACAGGGACTGGAAACACCATATATTTT. Residues: CASSPPGQTGTGNTIYF.

The rearrangement joins TRBV5-1 to TRBJ2-2; weak D call: TRBD1 (6 bases). The CDR3 loop spans 14 amino acids. CDR1 is SGHRS, CDR2 YFSETQ, per germline. V lost 0 bases to trimming and J lost 7 bases, with 10 bases between them. The CDR3 is CASSLAAGDGELFF. The CDR3, as DNA: TGCGCCAGCAGCTTGGCTGCAGGGGACGGGGAGCTGTTTTTT.